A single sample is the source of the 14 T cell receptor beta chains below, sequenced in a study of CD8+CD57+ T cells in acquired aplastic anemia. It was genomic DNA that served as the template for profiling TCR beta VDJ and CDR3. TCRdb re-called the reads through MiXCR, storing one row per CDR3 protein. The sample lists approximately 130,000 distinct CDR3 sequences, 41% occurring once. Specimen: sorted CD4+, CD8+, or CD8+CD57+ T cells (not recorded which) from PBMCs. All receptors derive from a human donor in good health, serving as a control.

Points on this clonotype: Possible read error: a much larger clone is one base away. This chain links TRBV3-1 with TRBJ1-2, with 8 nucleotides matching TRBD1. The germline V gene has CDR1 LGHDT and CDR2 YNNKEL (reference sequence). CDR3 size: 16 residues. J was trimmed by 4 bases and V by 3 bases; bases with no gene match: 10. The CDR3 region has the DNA TGTGCCAGCAGCCAGGGAGGACAGGGCGCTAGCTATGGCTACACCTTC. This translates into CASSQGGQGASYGYTF. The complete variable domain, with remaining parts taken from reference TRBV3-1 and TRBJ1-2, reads DTAVSQTPKYLVTQMGNDKSIKCEQNLGHDTMYWYKQDSKKFLKIMFSYNNKELIINETVPNRFSPKSPDKAHLNLHINSLELGDSAVYFCASSQGGQGASYGYTFGSGTRLTVV.

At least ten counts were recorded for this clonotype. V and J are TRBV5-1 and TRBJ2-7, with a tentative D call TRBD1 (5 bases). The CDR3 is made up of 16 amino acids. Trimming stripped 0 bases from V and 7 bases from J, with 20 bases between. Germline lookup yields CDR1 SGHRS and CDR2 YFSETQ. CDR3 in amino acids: CASSLGDRGPEGEQYF. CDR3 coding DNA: TGCGCCAGCAGCTTGGGGGATAGGGGCCCGGAAGGTGAGCAGTACTTC.

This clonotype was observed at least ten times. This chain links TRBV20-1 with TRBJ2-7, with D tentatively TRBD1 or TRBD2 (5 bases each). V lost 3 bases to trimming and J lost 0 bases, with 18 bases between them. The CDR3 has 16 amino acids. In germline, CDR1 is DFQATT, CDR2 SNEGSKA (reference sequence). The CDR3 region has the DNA TGCAGTGCTAGCCCCCGGGAAGGGACGAGCTCCTACGAGCAGTACTTC. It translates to CSASPREGTSSYEQYF.

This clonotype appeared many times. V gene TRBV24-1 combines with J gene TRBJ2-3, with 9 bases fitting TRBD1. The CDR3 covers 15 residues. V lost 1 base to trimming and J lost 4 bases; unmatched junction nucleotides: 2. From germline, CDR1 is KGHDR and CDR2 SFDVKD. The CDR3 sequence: CATSDLRDRADTQYF. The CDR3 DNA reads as TGTGCCACCAGTGATTTACGGGACAGGGCAGATACGCAGTATTTT.

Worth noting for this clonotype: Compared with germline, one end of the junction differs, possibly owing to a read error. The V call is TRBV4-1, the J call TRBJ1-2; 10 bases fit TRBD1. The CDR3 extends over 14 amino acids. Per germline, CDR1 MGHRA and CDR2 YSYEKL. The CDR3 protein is CASSRRTGGEGYTF. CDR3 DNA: TGTGCCAGCAGCCGGAGGACAGGGGGGGAGGGCTACACCTTC.

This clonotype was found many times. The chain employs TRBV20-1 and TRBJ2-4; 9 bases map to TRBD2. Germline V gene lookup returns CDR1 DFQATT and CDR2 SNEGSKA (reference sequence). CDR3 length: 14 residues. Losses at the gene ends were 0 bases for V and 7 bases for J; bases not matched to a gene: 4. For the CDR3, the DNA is TGCAGTGCTAGAGAGACTAGCGGAGCGAACATTCAGTACTTC. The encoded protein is CSARETSGANIQYF.

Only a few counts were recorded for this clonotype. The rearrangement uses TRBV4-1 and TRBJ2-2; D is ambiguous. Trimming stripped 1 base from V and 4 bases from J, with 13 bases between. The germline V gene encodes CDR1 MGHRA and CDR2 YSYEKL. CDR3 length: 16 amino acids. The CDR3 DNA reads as TGCGCCAGCAGCCAAGTTCCCTGGGCCTTCACCGGGGAGCTGTTTTTT. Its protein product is CASSQVPWAFTGELFF.

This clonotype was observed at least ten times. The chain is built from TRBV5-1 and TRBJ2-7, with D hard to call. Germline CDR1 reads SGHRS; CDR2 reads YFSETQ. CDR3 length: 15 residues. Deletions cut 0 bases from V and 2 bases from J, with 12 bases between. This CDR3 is CASSLVKGQTYEQYF. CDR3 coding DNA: TGCGCCAGCAGCTTGGTTAAAGGTCAGACCTACGAGCAGTACTTC.

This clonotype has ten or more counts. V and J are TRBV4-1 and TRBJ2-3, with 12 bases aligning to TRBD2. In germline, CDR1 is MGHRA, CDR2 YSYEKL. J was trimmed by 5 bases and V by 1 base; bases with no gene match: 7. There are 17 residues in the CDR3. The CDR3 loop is CASSQVEGTSGQDTQYF. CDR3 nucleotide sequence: TGCGCCAGCAGCCAAGTTGAAGGGACTAGCGGGCAAGATACGCAGTATTTT.

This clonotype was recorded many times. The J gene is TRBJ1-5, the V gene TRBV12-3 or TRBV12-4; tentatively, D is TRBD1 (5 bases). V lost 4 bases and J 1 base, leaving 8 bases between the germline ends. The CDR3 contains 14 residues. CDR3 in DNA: TGTGCCAGCAGTTCTAGGGACAGCAATCAGCCCCAGCATTTT. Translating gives CASSSRDSNQPQHF.

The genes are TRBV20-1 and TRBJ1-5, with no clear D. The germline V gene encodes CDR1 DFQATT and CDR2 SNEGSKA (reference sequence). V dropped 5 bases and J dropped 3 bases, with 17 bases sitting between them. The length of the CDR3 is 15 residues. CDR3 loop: CSAPQGVGDNQPQHF. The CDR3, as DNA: TGCAGTGCTCCGCAAGGAGTGGGAGACAATCAGCCCCAGCATTTT.

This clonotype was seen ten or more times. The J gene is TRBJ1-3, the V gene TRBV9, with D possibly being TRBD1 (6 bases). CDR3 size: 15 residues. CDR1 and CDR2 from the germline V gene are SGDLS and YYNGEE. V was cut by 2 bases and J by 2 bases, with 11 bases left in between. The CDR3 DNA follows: TGTGCCAGCAGCGTGGCCGGGGGCACTGGAAACACCATATATTTT. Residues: CASSVAGGTGNTIYF.

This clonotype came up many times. CDR3: CASSPPVGNSPLHF. The CDR3 DNA follows: TGTGCCAGCAGCCCCCCCGTGGGTAATTCACCCCTCCACTTT. The chain joins TRBV3-1 to TRBJ1-6, with D unresolved. The CDR3 contains 14 residues. V was cut by 4 bases and J by 6 bases, with 10 bases left in between. Germline assignment: CDR1 LGHDT and CDR2 YNNKEL (reference sequence).

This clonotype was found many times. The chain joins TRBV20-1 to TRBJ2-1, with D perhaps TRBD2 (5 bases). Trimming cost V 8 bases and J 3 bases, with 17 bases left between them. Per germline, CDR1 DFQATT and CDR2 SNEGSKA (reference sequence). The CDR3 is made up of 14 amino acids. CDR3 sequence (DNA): TGCAGTACAACCGTGGGCGGAGGCTACAATGAGCAGTTCTTC. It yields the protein CSTTVGGGYNEQFF.